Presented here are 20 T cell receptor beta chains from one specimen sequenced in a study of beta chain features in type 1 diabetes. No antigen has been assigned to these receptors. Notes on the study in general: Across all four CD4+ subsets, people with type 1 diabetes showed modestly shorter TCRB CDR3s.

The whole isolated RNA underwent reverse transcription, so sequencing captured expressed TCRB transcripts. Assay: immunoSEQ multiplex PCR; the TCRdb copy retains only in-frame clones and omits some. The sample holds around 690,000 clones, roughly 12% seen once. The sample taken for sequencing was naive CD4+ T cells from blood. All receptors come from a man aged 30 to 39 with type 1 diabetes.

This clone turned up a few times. The CDR3 DNA follows: TGTGCCAGCAGCCTGGTTGGACAGCCGAACTACGAGCAGTACTTC. Protein: CASSLVGQPNYEQYF. The chain has TRBV5-6 and TRBJ2-7; weak D call: TRBD1 (6 bases). Trimming took off 4 bases at V and 3 bases at J, with 17 bases between the two ends. Germline V CDR1 and CDR2: SGHDT, YYEEEE. The CDR3 is 15 residues long. Drawing the rest from reference TRBV5-6 and TRBJ2-7, the complete variable domain is DAGVTQSPTHLIKTRGQQVTLRCSPKSGHDTVSWYQQALGQGPQFIFQYYEEEERQRGNFPDRFSGHQFPNYSSELNVNALLLGDSALYLCASSLVGQPNYEQYFGPGTRLTVT.

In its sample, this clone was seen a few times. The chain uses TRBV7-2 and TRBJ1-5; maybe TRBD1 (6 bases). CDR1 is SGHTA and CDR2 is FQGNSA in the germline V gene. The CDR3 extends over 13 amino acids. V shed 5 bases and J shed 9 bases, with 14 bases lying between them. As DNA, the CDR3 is TGTGCCAGCAGCGGGGACATTCGTCTGCCCCAGCATTTT. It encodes CASSGDIRLPQHF.

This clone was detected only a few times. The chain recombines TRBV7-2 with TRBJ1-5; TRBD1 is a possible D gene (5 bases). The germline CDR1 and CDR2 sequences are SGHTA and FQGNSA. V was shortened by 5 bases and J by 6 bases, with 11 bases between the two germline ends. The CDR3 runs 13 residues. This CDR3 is CASSLQGSQPQHF. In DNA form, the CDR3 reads TGTGCCAGCAGCCTCCAGGGTAGTCAGCCCCAGCATTTT.

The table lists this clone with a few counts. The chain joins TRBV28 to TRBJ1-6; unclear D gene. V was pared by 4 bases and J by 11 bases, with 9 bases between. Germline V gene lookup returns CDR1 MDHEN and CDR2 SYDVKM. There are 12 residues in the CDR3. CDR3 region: CASSYPGAPLHF. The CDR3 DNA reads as TGTGCCAGCAGTTACCCAGGAGCACCCCTCCACTTT. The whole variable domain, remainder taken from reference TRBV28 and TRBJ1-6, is DVKVTQSSRYLVKRTGEKVFLECVQDMDHENMFWYRQDPGLGLRLIYFSYDVKMKEKGDIPEGYSVSREKKERFSLILESASTNQTSMYLCASSYPGAPLHFGNGTRLTVT.

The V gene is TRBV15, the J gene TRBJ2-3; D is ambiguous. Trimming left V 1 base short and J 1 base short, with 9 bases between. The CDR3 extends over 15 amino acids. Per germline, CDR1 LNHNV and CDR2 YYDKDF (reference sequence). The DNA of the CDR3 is TGTGCCACCAGCAGAGGAACCTCCGGCACAGATACGCAGTATTTT. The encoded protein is CATSRGTSGTDTQYF. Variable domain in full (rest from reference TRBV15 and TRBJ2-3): DAMVIQNPRYQVTQFGKPVTLSCSQTLNHNVMYWYQQKSSQAPKLLFHYYDKDFNNEADTPDNFQSRRPNTSFCFLDIRSPGLGDTAMYLCATSRGTSGTDTQYFGPGTRLTVL.

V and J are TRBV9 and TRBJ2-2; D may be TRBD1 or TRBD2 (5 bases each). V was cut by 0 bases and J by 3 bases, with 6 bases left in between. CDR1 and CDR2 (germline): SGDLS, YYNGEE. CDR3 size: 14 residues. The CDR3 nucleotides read TGTGCCAGCAGCGTAGTGGGGGACACCGGGGAGCTGTTTTTT. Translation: CASSVVGDTGELFF.

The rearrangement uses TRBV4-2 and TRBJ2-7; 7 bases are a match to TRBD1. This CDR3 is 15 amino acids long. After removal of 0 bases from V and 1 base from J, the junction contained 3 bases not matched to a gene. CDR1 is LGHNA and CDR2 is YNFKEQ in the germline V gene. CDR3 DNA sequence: TGTGCCAGCAGCCAAGATCCACAGGGGTCCTACGAGCAGTACTTC. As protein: CASSQDPQGSYEQYF.

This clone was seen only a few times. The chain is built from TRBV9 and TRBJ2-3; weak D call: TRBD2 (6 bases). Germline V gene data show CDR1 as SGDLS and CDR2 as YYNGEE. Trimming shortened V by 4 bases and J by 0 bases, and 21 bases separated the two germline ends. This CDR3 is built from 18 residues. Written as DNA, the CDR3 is TGTGCCAGCAGCCCACGGGACTCCTACGGTGCTAGCACAGATACGCAGTATTTT. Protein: CASSPRDSYGASTDTQYF.

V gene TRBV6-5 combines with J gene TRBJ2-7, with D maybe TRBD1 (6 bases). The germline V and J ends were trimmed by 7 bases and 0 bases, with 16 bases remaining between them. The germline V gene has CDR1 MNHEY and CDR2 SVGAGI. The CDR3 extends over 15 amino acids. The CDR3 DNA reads TGTGCCAGCACCGATACAGGGACAAGCTCCTACGAGCAGTACTTC. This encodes CASTDTGTSSYEQYF.

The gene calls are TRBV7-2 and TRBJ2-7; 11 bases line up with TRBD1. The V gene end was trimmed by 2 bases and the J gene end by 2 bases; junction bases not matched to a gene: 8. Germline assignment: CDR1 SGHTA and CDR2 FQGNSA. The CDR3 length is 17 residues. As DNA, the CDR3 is TGTGCCAGCAGCTTATCCTATGGGACAGGGGGTCCCTACGAGCAGTACTTC. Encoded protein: CASSLSYGTGGPYEQYF.

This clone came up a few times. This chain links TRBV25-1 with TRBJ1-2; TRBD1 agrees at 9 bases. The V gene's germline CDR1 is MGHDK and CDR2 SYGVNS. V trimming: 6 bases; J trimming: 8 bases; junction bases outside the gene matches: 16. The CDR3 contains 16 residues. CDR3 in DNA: TGTGCCAGCAGCGGGACTGGGACAGGGTTTAGGGGAGGCTACACCTTC. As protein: CASSGTGTGFRGGYTF.

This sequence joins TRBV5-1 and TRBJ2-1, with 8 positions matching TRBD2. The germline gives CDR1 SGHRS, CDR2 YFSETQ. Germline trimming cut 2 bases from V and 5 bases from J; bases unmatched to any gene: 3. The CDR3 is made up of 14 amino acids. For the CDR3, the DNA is TGCGCCAGCAGCTTTCCAGCGGGGGACAATGAGCAGTTCTTC. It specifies CASSFPAGDNEQFF.

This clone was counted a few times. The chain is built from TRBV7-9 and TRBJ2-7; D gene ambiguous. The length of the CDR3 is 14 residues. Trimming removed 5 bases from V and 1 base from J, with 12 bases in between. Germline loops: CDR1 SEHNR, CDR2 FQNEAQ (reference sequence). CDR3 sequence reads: CASSPRSLSYEQYF. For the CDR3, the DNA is TGTGCCAGCAGCCCCAGGAGCCTTTCCTACGAGCAGTACTTC.

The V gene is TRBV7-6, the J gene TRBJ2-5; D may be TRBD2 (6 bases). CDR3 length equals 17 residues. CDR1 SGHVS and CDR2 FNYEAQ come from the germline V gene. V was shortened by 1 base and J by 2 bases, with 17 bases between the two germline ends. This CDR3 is CASSLEFGSAGQETQYF. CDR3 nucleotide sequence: TGTGCCAGCAGCTTAGAGTTTGGTAGCGCGGGGCAAGAGACCCAGTACTTC.

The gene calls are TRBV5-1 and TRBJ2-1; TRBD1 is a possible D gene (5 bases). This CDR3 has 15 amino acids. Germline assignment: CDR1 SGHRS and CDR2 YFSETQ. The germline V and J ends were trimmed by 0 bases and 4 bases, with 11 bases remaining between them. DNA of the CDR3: TGCGCCAGCAGCTTGGAAGGGGCTCAATACAATGAGCAGTTCTTC. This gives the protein CASSLEGAQYNEQFF.

The CDR3 sequence: CASSRNYQETQYF. CDR3 DNA: TGTGCCAGCAGCCGGAACTACCAAGAGACCCAGTACTTC. The rearrangement joins TRBV5-8 to TRBJ2-5; D call uncertain. The CDR3 is 13 residues long. Per germline, CDR1 SGHTS and CDR2 YDEGEE. V was shortened by 4 bases and J by 0 bases, with 7 bases between the two germline ends.

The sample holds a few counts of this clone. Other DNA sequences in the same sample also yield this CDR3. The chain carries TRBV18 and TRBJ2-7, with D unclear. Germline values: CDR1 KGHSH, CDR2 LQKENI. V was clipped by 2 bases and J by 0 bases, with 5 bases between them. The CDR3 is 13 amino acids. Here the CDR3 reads CASSPDGSYEQYF. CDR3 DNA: TGTGCCAGCTCACCAGACGGCTCCTACGAGCAGTACTTC.

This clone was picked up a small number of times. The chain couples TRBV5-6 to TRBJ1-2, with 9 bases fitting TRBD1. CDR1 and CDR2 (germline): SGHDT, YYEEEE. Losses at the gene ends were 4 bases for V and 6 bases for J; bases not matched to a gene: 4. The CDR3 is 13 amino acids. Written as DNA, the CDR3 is TGTGCCAGCAGCGGAGGGACAGGGCATGGCTACACCTTC. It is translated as CASSGGTGHGYTF.

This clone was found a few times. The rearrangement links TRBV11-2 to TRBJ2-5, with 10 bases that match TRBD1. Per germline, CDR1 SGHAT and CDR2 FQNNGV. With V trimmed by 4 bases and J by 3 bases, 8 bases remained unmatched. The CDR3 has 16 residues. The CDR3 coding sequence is TGTGCCAGCAGCTCCGCTATGGGGACAGGGGAAGAGACCCAGTACTTC. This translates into CASSSAMGTGEETQYF.

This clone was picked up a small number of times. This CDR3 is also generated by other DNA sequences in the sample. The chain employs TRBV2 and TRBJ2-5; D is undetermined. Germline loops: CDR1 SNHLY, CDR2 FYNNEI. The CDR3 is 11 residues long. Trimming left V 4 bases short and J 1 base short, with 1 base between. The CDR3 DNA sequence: TGTGCCAGCAGTGTCCAAGAGACCCAGTACTTC. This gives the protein CASSVQETQYF.